A selection of T cell receptor beta chains follows, all from one sample in a study of a mutant IDH1 vaccine in newly diagnosed glioma. Assay used: immunoSEQ multiplex PCR; TCRdb lists only in-frame clones, some missing. The sample carries tens of thousands of clones, less than 90% recorded once. Antigen specificity for these receptors is unknown. The input for sequencing was PBMCs, taken from a glioma patient whose treatment included an IDH1 peptide vaccine. The source is a man aged 30 to 45 with glioma. Both conserved end residues are part of each CDR3. The D gene is left open where the match is weak. Size tells how often a clone was seen (once, few, many) or the class of an expanded clone, and some rows leave it out.

v_gene	abundance	d_gene	j_gene	CDR3nt	CDR3aa
TRBV5-6	.	.	TRBJ2-7	TGTGCCAGCAGCTCTAACACAGGATATTACGAGCAGTACTTC	CASSSNTGYYEQYF
TRBV5-4	.	.	TRBJ2-5	TGTGCCAGCAGCTTGGCCCGGGCGACCTACCAAGAGACCCAGTACTTC	CASSLARATYQETQYF
TRBV4-1	.	TRBD1	TRBJ1-1	TGCGCCAGCAGCCAAGAGGAAGGACAGGGGGCTTCTGAAGCTTTCTTT	CASSQEEGQGASEAFF
TRBV10-1	.	.	TRBJ2-3	TGCGCCAGCAGCCCCATAACTAGCAGCACAGATACGCAGTATTTT	CASSPITSSTDTQYF
TRBV9	.	.	TRBJ2-1	TGTGCCAGCAGCCGAGGGGGGCTCTACAATGAGCAGTTCTTC	CASSRGGLYNEQFF
TRBV6-6	once	.	TRBJ2-7	TGTGCCAGCAGTTACCTCCGCGAGCAGTACTTC	CASSYLREQYF
TRBV7-9	.	.	TRBJ2-1	TGTGCCAGCAGCTTAGCAAGGGGGGACTCCTACAATGAGCAGTTCTTC	CASSLARGDSYNEQFF
TRBV5-1	.	TRBD1	TRBJ2-7	TGCGCCAGCAGCTTGGCCATTGGTACAGGGGGCATCGACGAGCAGTACTTC	CASSLAIGTGGIDEQYF
TRBV7-9	.	TRBD1	TRBJ2-2	TGTGCCAGCAGCTTGACAGGGGTGACCGGGGAGCTGTTTTTT	CASSLTGVTGELFF
TRBV7-9	.	.	TRBJ2-3	TGTGCCAGCAGCCCCACAGATACGCAGTATTTT	CASSPTDTQYF
TRBV29-1	.	.	TRBJ2-7	TGCAGCGTGAGGCCCAGGGACGAGCAGTACTTC	CSVRPRDEQYF
TRBV6-5	.	.	TRBJ1-2	TGTGCCAGCAGCTGGGCCCTGGGGGGCGGCTACACCTTC	CASSWALGGGYTF
TRBV2	.	TRBD1	TRBJ1-1	TGTGCCAGCACCAGGGACAGGGGAGGGTACACTGAAGCTTTCTTT	CASTRDRGGYTEAFF
TRBV27	.	.	TRBJ2-1	TGTGCCAGCAGTTCATCGATGTGGACAGCCTACAATGAGCAGTTCTTC	CASSSSMWTAYNEQFF
TRBV6-1	.	.	TRBJ1-4	TGTGCCAGCAGAGGAGCGGGGTTTTCTATAGAAAAACTGTTTTTT	CASRGAGFSIEKLFF
TRBV2	.	.	TRBJ2-2	TGTGCCAGCAGTCGCATTGTACCCGGGGAGCTGTTTTTT	CASSRIVPGELFF
TRBV18	.	.	TRBJ1-2	TGTGCCAGCTCACCACCGAAGGGGGATGTACGAGTCTGCACCTTC	CASSPPKGDVRVCTF
TRBV28	.	TRBD1	TRBJ1-6	TGTGCCAGCAGCCGGGACAGGGAAACCTATAATTCACCCCTCCACTTT	CASSRDRETYNSPLHF
TRBV5-1	.	.	TRBJ2-5	TGCGCCAGCAGCTCAGACGGGCGTAAGTCGGAGACCCAGTACTTC	CASSSDGRKSETQYF
TRBV6-5	.	TRBD2	TRBJ2-3	TGTGCCAGCGCTCCTACTAGCGGGAGCTCAGATACGCAGTATTTT	CASAPTSGSSDTQYF
TRBV5-5	.	TRBD1	TRBJ1-5	TGTGCCAGCACCACTGGGGTTGGACAGGGTAGCAATCAGCCCCAGCATTTT	CASTTGVGQGSNQPQHF
TRBV5-1	.	.	TRBJ2-1	TGCGCCAGCAGCTTGTCGGGACTGGAATACAATGAGCAGTTCTTC	CASSLSGLEYNEQFF
TRBV9	.	.	TRBJ2-1	TGTGCCAGCAGCGTAGAGGGTAGTTACAATGAGCAGTTCTTC	CASSVEGSYNEQFF